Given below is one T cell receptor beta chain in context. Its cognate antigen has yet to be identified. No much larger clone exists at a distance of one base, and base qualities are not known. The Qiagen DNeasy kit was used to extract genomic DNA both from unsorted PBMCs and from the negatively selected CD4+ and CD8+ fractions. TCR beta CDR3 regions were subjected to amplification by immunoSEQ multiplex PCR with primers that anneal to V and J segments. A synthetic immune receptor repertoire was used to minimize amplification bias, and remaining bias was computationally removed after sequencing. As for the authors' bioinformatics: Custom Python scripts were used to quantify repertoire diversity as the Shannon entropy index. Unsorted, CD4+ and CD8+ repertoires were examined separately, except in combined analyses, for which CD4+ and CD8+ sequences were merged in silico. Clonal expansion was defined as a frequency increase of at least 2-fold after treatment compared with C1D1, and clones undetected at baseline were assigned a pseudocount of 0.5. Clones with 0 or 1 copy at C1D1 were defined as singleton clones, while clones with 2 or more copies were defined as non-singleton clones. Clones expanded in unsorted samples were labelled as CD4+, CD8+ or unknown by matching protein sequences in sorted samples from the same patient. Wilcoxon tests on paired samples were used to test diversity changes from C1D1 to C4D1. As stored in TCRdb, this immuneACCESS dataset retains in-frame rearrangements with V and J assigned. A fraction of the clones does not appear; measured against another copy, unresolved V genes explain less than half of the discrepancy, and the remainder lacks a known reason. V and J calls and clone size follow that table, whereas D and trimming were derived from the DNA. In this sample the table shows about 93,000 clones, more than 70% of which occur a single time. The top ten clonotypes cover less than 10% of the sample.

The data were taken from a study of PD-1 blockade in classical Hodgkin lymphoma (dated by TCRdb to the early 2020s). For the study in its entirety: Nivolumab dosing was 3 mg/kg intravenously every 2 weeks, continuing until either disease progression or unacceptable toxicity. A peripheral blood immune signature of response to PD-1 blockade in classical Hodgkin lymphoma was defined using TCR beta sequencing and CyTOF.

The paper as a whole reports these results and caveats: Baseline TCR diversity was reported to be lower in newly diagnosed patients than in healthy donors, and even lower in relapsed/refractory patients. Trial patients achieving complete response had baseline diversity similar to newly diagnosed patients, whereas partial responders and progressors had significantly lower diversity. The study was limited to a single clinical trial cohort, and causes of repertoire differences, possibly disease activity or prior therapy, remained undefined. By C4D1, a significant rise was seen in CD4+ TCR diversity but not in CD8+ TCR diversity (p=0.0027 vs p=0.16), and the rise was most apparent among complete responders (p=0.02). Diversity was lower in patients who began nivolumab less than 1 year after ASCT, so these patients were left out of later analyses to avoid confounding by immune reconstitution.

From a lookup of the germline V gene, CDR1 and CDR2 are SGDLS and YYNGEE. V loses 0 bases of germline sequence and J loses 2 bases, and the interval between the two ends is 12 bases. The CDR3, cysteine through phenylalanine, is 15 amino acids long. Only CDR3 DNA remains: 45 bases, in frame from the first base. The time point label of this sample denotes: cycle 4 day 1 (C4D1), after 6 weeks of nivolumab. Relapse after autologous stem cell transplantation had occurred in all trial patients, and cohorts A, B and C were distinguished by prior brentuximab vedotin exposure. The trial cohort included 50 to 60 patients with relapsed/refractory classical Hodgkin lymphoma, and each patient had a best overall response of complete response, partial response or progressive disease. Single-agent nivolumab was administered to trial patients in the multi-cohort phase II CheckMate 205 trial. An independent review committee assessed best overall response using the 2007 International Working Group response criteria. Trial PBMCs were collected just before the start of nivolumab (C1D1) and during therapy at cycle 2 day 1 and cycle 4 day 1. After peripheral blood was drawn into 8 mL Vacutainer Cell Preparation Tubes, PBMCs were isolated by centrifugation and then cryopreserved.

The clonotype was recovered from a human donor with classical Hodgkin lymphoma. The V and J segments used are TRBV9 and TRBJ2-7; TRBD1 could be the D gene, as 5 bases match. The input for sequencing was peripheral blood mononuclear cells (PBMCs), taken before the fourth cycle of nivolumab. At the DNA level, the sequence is TGTGCCAGCAGCGTAGGAATGGGGCGAGCCTACGAGCAGTACTTC. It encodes CASSVGMGRAYEQYF.